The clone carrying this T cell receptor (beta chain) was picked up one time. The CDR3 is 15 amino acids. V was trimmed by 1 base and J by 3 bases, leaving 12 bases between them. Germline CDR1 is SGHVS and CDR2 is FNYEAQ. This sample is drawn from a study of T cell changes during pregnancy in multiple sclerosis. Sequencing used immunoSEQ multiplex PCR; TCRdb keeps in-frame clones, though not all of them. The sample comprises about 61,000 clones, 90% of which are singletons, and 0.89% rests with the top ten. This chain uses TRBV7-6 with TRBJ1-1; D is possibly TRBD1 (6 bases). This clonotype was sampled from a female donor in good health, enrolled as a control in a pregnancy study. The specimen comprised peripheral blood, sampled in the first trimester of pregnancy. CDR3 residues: CASSLVRGADTEAFF. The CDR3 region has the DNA TGTGCCAGCAGCTTAGTGCGGGGGGCCGACACTGAAGCTTTCTTT.